These 27 T cell receptor beta chains were sequenced from one sample in a study of PD-L1 blockade in urothelial cancer. Time point here: peripheral blood 6 weeks after treatment start. Assay used: immunoSEQ multiplex PCR; TCRdb lists only in-frame clones, some missing. The table shows tens of thousands of clones, with about 90% occurring only once. The sequenced sample was PBMCs, obtained around atezolizumab (anti-PD-L1) treatment. These receptors all stem from a man in his sixties or seventies with urothelial cancer.

The chain is built from TRBV28 and TRBJ1-4; D gene ambiguous. This CDR3 spans 15 amino acids. CDR1 and CDR2 from the germline V gene are MDHEN and SYDVKM. Deletions cut 5 bases from V and 2 bases from J, with 12 bases between. The CDR3 here is CASSPGGKTNEKLFF. For the CDR3, the DNA is TGTGCCAGCAGTCCAGGCGGGAAGACTAATGAAAAACTGTTTTTT.

CDR3 residues: CASIERDRGTDTQYF. For the CDR3, the DNA is TGTGCCAGCATCGAACGGGACAGGGGCACAGATACGCAGTATTTT. The rearrangement uses TRBV6-1 and TRBJ2-3; 9 nucleotides align to TRBD1. The CDR3 length is 15 residues. V lost 7 bases to trimming and J lost 1 base; unmatched junction nucleotides: 6. Germline loops: CDR1 MNHNS, CDR2 SASEGT.

The V gene is TRBV6-1, the J gene TRBJ2-1; 9 nucleotides agree with TRBD2. Germline trimming cut 4 bases from V and 10 bases from J; bases unmatched to any gene: 11. The germline V gene has CDR1 MNHNS and CDR2 SASEGT. The CDR3 extends over 15 amino acids. CDR3 nucleotide sequence: TGTGCCAGCAGTGTTGAGACTAGCGGCCCTGAAGAGCAGTTCTTC. It encodes CASSVETSGPEEQFF.

This chain's CDR3 is CSVALQGHGYTF. CDR3 nucleotides: TGCAGCGTTGCCCTACAGGGGCATGGCTACACCTTC. The chain has TRBV29-1 and TRBJ1-2, with 7 bases matching TRBD1. CDR1 and CDR2 from the germline V gene are SQVTM and ANQGSEA. The CDR3 consists of 12 residues. The junction had 5 bases not matched to a gene; V was cut back by 4 bases and J by 6 bases.

This chain uses TRBV18 with TRBJ2-7, with TRBD2 matching 9 bases. This CDR3 is built from 14 residues. Per germline, CDR1 KGHSH and CDR2 LQKENI. V shed 3 bases, J shed 4 bases, and the junction held 4 bases outside the gene matches. Here the CDR3 reads CASSPSGRQYEQYF. In nucleotides, the CDR3 is TGTGCCAGCTCACCTAGCGGGAGACAATACGAGCAGTACTTC.

The chain couples TRBV28 to TRBJ2-7; D perhaps matches TRBD2 (6 bases). With 5 bases removed from V and 6 bases from J, the gap between germline ends came to 17 bases. This CDR3 has 14 residues. From germline, CDR1 is MDHEN and CDR2 SYDVKM. CDR3 coding DNA: TGTGCCAGCAGTCCCCCGACTAGTTTGGGCGAGCAGTACTTC. Translation: CASSPPTSLGEQYF.

The chain carries TRBV7-9 and TRBJ2-5, with 9 nucleotides matching TRBD1. CDR1 SEHNR and CDR2 FQNEAQ come from the germline V gene (reference sequence). This CDR3 region has 16 residues. V was clipped by 5 bases and J by 0 bases; unmatched bases: 7. CDR3 sequence (DNA): TGTGCCAGCAGCCTCGGGACAGGGATCGACCAAGAGACCCAGTACTTC. Translation gives CASSLGTGIDQETQYF. Full variable domain (outside the CDR3, taken from reference TRBV7-9 and TRBJ2-5): DTGVSQNPRHKITKRGQNVTFRCDPISEHNRLYWYRQTLGQGPEFLTYFQNEAQLEKSRLLSDRFSAERPKGSFSTLEIQRTEQGDSAMYLCASSLGTGIDQETQYFGPGTRLLVL.

Only a few counts were recorded for this clone. This chain joins TRBV9 and TRBJ2-7; D might be TRBD1 (7 bases). CDR3 length: 13 amino acids. Germline CDR1 and CDR2: SGDLS and YYNGEE. Trimming took off 1 base at V and 5 bases at J, with 10 bases between the two ends. The CDR3 here is CASSVQGGDEQYF. DNA of the CDR3: TGTGCCAGCAGCGTACAGGGGGGCGACGAGCAGTACTTC.

The gene calls are TRBV5-4 and TRBJ2-7; D is undetermined. Deletions cut 2 bases from V and 0 bases from J, with 3 bases between. This CDR3 is 12 amino acids long. Germline CDR1 is SGHNT and CDR2 is YYREEE (reference sequence). Written as DNA, the CDR3 is TGTGCCAGCAGCTTCAGCTCCTACGAGCAGTACTTC. Translating gives CASSFSSYEQYF.

The chain's CDR3 is CASRPTGGSREQYF. The CDR3, as DNA: TGTGCCAGCAGACCCACAGGGGGTTCCCGCGAGCAGTACTTC. The gene calls are TRBV6-5 and TRBJ2-7, with TRBD1 matching 8 bases. The junction had 10 bases not matched to a gene; V was cut back by 6 bases and J by 6 bases. The CDR3 runs 14 residues. Looked up from germline, CDR1 is MNHEY and CDR2 is SVGAGI.

This clone showed up just a few times. The chain carries TRBV6-5 and TRBJ1-2, with TRBD1 as a possible D gene (6 bases). The CDR3 is made up of 15 amino acids. Trimming took off 6 bases at V and 2 bases at J, with 16 bases between the two ends. CDR1 and CDR2 (germline): MNHEY, SVGAGI. The CDR3 protein is CASRTQGRRNYGYTF. Written as DNA, the CDR3 is TGTGCCAGCAGGACCCAGGGGAGAAGGAACTATGGCTACACCTTC.

This chain links TRBV6-6 with TRBJ2-7; TRBD2 might be the D (6 bases). The CDR3 is 13 residues long. Germline V lookup: CDR1 MNHNY, CDR2 SVGAGI (reference sequence). V was trimmed by 2 bases and J by 6 bases, leaving 11 bases between them. The DNA for the CDR3 is TGTGCCAGCAGTTACGTGGAGGGAGGCGAGCAGTACTTC. Protein product: CASSYVEGGEQYF.

The chain uses TRBV28 and TRBJ1-4; TRBD1 agrees at 8 bases. V was clipped by 8 bases and J by 5 bases; unmatched bases: 10. CDR1 is MDHEN and CDR2 is SYDVKM in the germline V gene. The CDR3 has 15 residues. The CDR3 is CASFRYQGANEKLFF. As DNA, the CDR3 is TGTGCCAGCTTCCGGTACCAGGGGGCAAATGAAAAACTGTTTTTT. The full variable domain, in which reference TRBV28 and TRBJ1-4 provide the parts outside the CDR3, is DVKVTQSSRYLVKRTGEKVFLECVQDMDHENMFWYRQDPGLGLRLIYFSYDVKMKEKGDIPEGYSVSREKKERFSLILESASTNQTSMYLCASFRYQGANEKLFFGSGTQLSVL.

The chain joins TRBV7-9 to TRBJ2-1; 7 bases map to TRBD1. CDR1 and CDR2 (germline): SEHNR, FQNEAQ (reference sequence). The CDR3 is 15 residues long. With V trimmed by 1 base and J by 8 bases, 8 bases remained unmatched. The CDR3 here is CASSLVRTGLDEQFF. The CDR3 nucleotides are TGTGCCAGCAGCTTAGTAAGGACAGGCTTGGATGAGCAGTTCTTC.

The V and J genes are TRBV20-1 and TRBJ1-2, with D unclear. The CDR3 consists of 11 residues. Trimming stripped 6 bases from V and 6 bases from J, with 11 bases between. Germline CDR1 and CDR2: DFQATT and SNEGSKA (reference sequence). The CDR3 DNA sequence: TGCAGTGCGCAGACTTACAATGGCTACACCTTC. Translated, it gives CSAQTYNGYTF.

V is TRBV5-3 and J is TRBJ2-1, with TRBD2 as a possible D gene (6 bases). TRBV5-3 falls under the ORF class, with uncertain function. This CDR3 has 17 residues. With 0 bases removed from V and 4 bases from J, the gap between germline ends came to 17 bases. The CDR3 loop is CARSLEEGPLRYNEQFF. CDR3 bases: TGTGCCAGAAGCTTGGAGGAGGGCCCCTTACGTTACAATGAGCAGTTCTTC.

This chain joins TRBV2 and TRBJ2-1; 7 bases are shared with TRBD1. The CDR3 contains 14 residues. The germline CDR1 and CDR2 sequences are SNHLY and FYNNEI. Losses at the gene ends were 6 bases for V and 6 bases for J; bases not matched to a gene: 8. The CDR3 bases are TGTGCCAGCAGGTTACCGACAGGGTCCAATGAGCAGTTCTTC. Translated, it gives CASRLPTGSNEQFF. Together with reference TRBV2 and TRBJ2-1, the CDR3 gives the full variable domain: EPEVTQTPSHQVTQMGQEVILRCVPISNHLYFYWYRQILGQKVEFLVSFYNNEISEKSEIFDDQFSVERPDGSNFTLKIRSTKLEDSAMYFCASRLPTGSNEQFFGPGTRLTVL.

This chain links TRBV18 with TRBJ2-1; D is ambiguous. The CDR3 has 14 residues. V was cut by 0 bases and J by 6 bases, with 9 bases left in between. The germline V gene has CDR1 KGHSH and CDR2 LQKENI. CDR3 DNA sequence: TGTGCCAGCTCACCACCGAATTATAGCAATGAGCAGTTCTTC. Translation gives CASSPPNYSNEQFF.

This sequence joins TRBV28 and TRBJ1-1, with 11 bases aligning to TRBD1. This CDR3 contains 15 residues. Germline CDR1 reads MDHEN; CDR2 reads SYDVKM. The ends lost 6 bases at V and 3 bases at J; junction bases unmatched: 6. The CDR3 protein is CASRRTGGFYTEAFF. The CDR3 nucleotides are TGTGCCAGCAGGCGGACAGGGGGCTTCTACACTGAAGCTTTCTTT.

This clone turned up a few times. This rearrangement joins TRBV27 to TRBJ2-1; D might be TRBD2 (5 bases). Trimming took off 10 bases at V and 4 bases at J, with 11 bases between the two ends. The length of the CDR3 is 12 residues. Germline values: CDR1 MNHEY, CDR2 SMNVEV (reference sequence). The CDR3 region is CAISTRYNEQFF. The CDR3 nucleotides are TGTGCCATCTCTACTAGATACAATGAGCAGTTCTTC.

The chain recombines TRBV18 with TRBJ1-2; TRBD1 agrees at 7 bases. Trimming removed 1 base from V and 8 bases from J; junction bases left unmatched: 4. The CDR3 is 13 amino acids. Germline assignment: CDR1 KGHSH and CDR2 LQKENI. The DNA for the CDR3 is TGTGCCAGCTCACCACGTGGGACAGAAGGCTACACCTTC. It yields the protein CASSPRGTEGYTF. Full variable domain (remainder filled in from reference TRBV18 and TRBJ1-2): NAGVMQNPRHLVRRRGQEARLRCSPMKGHSHVYWYRQLPEEGLKFMVYLQKENIIDESGMPKERFSAEFPKEGPSILRIQQVVRGDSAAYFCASSPRGTEGYTFGSGTRLTVV.

V is TRBV11-2 and J is TRBJ1-2, with D unclear. V was pared by 2 bases and J by 4 bases, with 11 bases between. The germline V gene has CDR1 SGHAT and CDR2 FQNNGV. The CDR3 is made up of 14 amino acids. The CDR3 nucleotides read TGTGCCAGCAGCTTACTAGACGGCAGCTATGGCTACACCTTC. Translated: CASSLLDGSYGYTF.

This clone occurred a few times. This sequence joins TRBV5-1 and TRBJ1-1, with a possible D match to TRBD1 (6 bases). V lost 1 base and J lost 4, with 8 bases in between. Germline-derived CDR1 and CDR2 are SGHRS and YFSETQ. The length of the CDR3 is 13 residues. The CDR3 loop reads CASSLTGSTEAFF. CDR3 DNA sequence: TGCGCCAGCAGCTTGACAGGGAGCACTGAAGCTTTCTTT.

The chain combines TRBV11-2 with TRBJ2-2, with 8 bases aligning to TRBD1. V trimming: 5 bases; J trimming: 3 bases; junction bases outside the gene matches: 5. The CDR3 is 15 residues long. CDR1 is SGHAT, CDR2 FQNNGV, per germline. CDR3 protein: CASSQTGGYTGELFF. CDR3 bases: TGTGCCAGCAGCCAAACAGGGGGTTACACCGGGGAGCTGTTTTTT.

V is TRBV11-2 and J is TRBJ1-1, with TRBD1 matching 7 bases. This CDR3 comprises 13 residues. V shed 4 bases, J shed 10 bases, and the junction held 9 bases outside the gene matches. The germline gives CDR1 SGHAT, CDR2 FQNNGV. CDR3 DNA: TGTGCCAGCAGCTCAGCACCTCAGGGGGGAGCTTTCTTT. Encoded protein: CASSSAPQGGAFF.

V gene TRBV5-1 combines with J gene TRBJ2-5, with 9 bases aligning to TRBD1. The CDR3 is 19 residues long. Germline CDR1 is SGHRS and CDR2 is YFSETQ. Trimming took 4 bases from V and 1 from J; bases not matched to a gene: 17. The CDR3 loop reads CASSAKGGTGMLGQETQYF. The CDR3 DNA reads TGCGCCAGCAGCGCGAAAGGCGGGACAGGGATGTTGGGCCAAGAGACCCAGTACTTC.

J is TRBJ1-4 and V is TRBV4-2; TRBD1 matches 10 bases. CDR3 size: 14 residues. Germline V CDR1 and CDR2: LGHNA, YNFKEQ. V shed 8 bases and J 5 bases; nucleotides not matched to a gene: 5. The CDR3 reads CASGDRGKNEKLFF. CDR3 bases: TGTGCCAGCGGGGACAGGGGTAAAAATGAAAAACTGTTTTTT.